The 13 T cell receptor beta chains below come from one sample, sequenced in a study of T cell changes during pregnancy in multiple sclerosis. Sequencing used immunoSEQ multiplex PCR; TCRdb keeps in-frame clones, though not all of them. The repertoire holds about 40,000 clones, with 91% as singletons. Sequences were derived from CD4+ T cells from peripheral blood mononuclear cells, sampled in the third trimester of pregnancy. All receptors derive from a female donor in good health, enrolled as a control in a pregnancy study.

This CDR3 is CASSQPRTGSWGAYNEQFF. CDR3 coding DNA: TGTGCCAGCAGCCAGCCGAGGACAGGGTCCTGGGGGGCCTACAATGAGCAGTTCTTC. The chain carries TRBV7-3 and TRBJ2-1, with 8 positions matching TRBD1. Germline CDR1 and CDR2: SGHTA and FQGTGA. The V and J ends lost 5 bases and 2 bases, in that order; junction bases with no gene match: 17. This CDR3 spans 19 amino acids.

V and J are TRBV2 and TRBJ2-5, with 7 nucleotides matching TRBD1. The length of the CDR3 is 14 residues. Trimming cost V 3 bases and J 2 bases; bases outside gene matches: 3. CDR1 and CDR2 (germline): SNHLY, FYNNEI. The DNA of the CDR3 is TGTGCCAGCAGTGACGTGGACAGGCAAGAGACCCAGTACTTC. As protein: CASSDVDRQETQYF.

The V call is TRBV6-5, the J call TRBJ2-7; 11 nucleotides align to TRBD1. This CDR3 has 14 amino acids. The trim removed 6 bases at V and 5 bases at J, leaving 6 bases unmatched. Looked up from germline, CDR1 is MNHEY and CDR2 is SVGAGI. CDR3 residues: CASRGDRGVDEQYF. The DNA for the CDR3 is TGTGCCAGCAGAGGGGACAGGGGGGTCGACGAGCAGTACTTC.

In this sample, this clone turned up a few times. The chain links TRBV10-3 to TRBJ1-2, with D hard to call. Trimming pared 5 bases from V and 2 bases from J, leaving 9 bases between. The CDR3 loop spans 13 amino acids. CDR1 is ENHRY and CDR2 is SYGVKD in the germline V gene. DNA of the CDR3: TGTGCCATCAGTCTAACAGAGAACTATGGCTACACCTTC. This gives the protein CAISLTENYGYTF.

The chain combines TRBV14 with TRBJ2-1, with 12 positions matching TRBD2. V trimming: 3 bases; J trimming: 9 bases; junction bases outside the gene matches: 9. Germline V lookup: CDR1 SGHDN, CDR2 FVKESK. The CDR3 is made up of 16 amino acids. This CDR3 reads CASSHLRASGRVEQFF. CDR3 sequence (DNA): TGTGCCAGCAGCCATTTACGGGCTAGCGGGAGGGTTGAGCAGTTCTTC.

This rearrangement joins TRBV9 to TRBJ2-7; 8 bases agree with TRBD1. With 3 bases clipped from V and 3 bases from J, the junction kept 11 bases outside the gene matches. The CDR3 totals 16 residues. CDR1 and CDR2 (germline): SGDLS, YYNGEE. As DNA, the CDR3 is TGTGCCAGCAGCGCCAGTAGGCAGGGGGCGAACTACGAGCAGTACTTC. Amino acids: CASSASRQGANYEQYF.

The rearrangement links TRBV27 to TRBJ2-3; 7 bases agree with TRBD2. The V gene's germline CDR1 is MNHEY and CDR2 SMNVEV (reference sequence). J lost 1 base, V lost 3 bases, and 7 bases had no gene match. The CDR3 consists of 16 residues. The CDR3 DNA is TGTGCCAGCAGTTTCGGCGGGAGAGGAGGCACAGATACGCAGTATTTT. Its protein product is CASSFGGRGGTDTQYF.

The rearrangement links TRBV7-2 to TRBJ2-7, with a possible D match to TRBD1 (6 bases). Per germline, CDR1 SGHTA and CDR2 FQGNSA. Trimming removed 2 bases from V and 5 bases from J, with 16 bases in between. The CDR3 loop spans 15 amino acids. In DNA, the CDR3 is TGTGCCAGCAGCTTATGGGACACCACCGCCCACGAGCAGTACTTC. This translates into CASSLWDTTAHEQYF.

The chain joins TRBV28 to TRBJ2-7, with 9 bases lining up with TRBD2. V was pared by 6 bases and J by 3 bases, with 6 bases of the junction left unmatched. The CDR3 extends over 14 amino acids. Looked up from germline, CDR1 is MDHEN and CDR2 is SYDVKM. The DNA for the CDR3 is TGTGCCAGCAGAGAGAGCGGGAGGTTCTACGAGCAGTACTTC. It codes for CASRESGRFYEQYF.

J is TRBJ2-5 and V is TRBV19; 9 bases line up with TRBD2. The germline CDR1 and CDR2 sequences are LNHDA and SQIVND (reference sequence). Unmatched junction bases numbered 12, after V lost 6 bases and J lost 4 bases. The CDR3 consists of 16 residues. The DNA of the CDR3 is TGTGCCAGTAGGAGCTTGCTTAGCGGGAGTGGAGAGACCCAGTACTTC. Protein: CASRSLLSGSGETQYF.

The gene calls are TRBV28 and TRBJ1-3, with D uncertain. V was pared by 7 bases and J by 0 bases, with 10 bases between. The germline CDR1 and CDR2 sequences are MDHEN and SYDVKM. The CDR3 has 14 residues. The CDR3 is CASKEGTSGNTIYF. CDR3 sequence (DNA): TGTGCCAGCAAGGAGGGTACCTCTGGAAACACCATATATTTT.

This sequence joins TRBV5-1 and TRBJ2-5; 14 bases are shared with TRBD2. The CDR3 is 16 amino acids. V lost 5 bases, J lost 3 bases, and 6 bases stayed unmatched. Germline V CDR1 and CDR2: SGHRS, YFSETQ. CDR3 DNA sequence: TGCGCCAGCAGATCGTCGGGACTAGCGGGAGAAGAGACCCAGTACTTC. It encodes CASRSSGLAGEETQYF. Together with reference TRBV5-1 and TRBJ2-5, the CDR3 gives the full variable domain: KAGVTQTPRYLIKTRGQQVTLSCSPISGHRSVSWYQQTPGQGLQFLFEYFSETQRNKGNFPGRFSGRQFSNSRSEMNVSTLELGDSALYLCASRSSGLAGEETQYFGPGTRLLVL.

This rearrangement joins TRBV6-5 to TRBJ1-1, with D uncertain. The CDR3 is 16 amino acids. Trimming removed 2 bases from V and 1 base from J, with 14 bases in between. Looked up from germline, CDR1 is MNHEY and CDR2 is SVGAGI. This CDR3 reads CASSYAFRARNTEAFF. CDR3 sequence (DNA): TGTGCCAGCAGTTACGCCTTCCGAGCCCGGAACACTGAAGCTTTCTTT.